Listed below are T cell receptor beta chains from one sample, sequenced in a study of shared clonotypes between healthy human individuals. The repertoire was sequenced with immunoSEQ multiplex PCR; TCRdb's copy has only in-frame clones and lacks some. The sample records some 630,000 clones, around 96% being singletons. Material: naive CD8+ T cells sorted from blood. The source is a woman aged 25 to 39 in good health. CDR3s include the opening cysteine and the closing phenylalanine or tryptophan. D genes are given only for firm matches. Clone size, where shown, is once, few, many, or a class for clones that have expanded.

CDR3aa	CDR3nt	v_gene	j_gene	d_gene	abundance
CASSDSRHVRTYSYEQYF	TGTGCCAGCAGTGACTCTAGGCACGTGAGGACTTACTCCTACGAGCAGTACTTC	TRBV6-4	TRBJ2-7	-	-
CATQLAGLYNEQFF	TGTGCCACTCAACTAGCGGGCCTATACAATGAGCAGTTCTTC	TRBV19	TRBJ2-1	TRBD2	-
CASSVVDRVITEAFF	TGTGCCAGCAGCGTAGTGGACAGGGTTATCACTGAAGCTTTCTTT	TRBV9	TRBJ1-1	TRBD1	-
CASSLEGAGSMETQYF	TGTGCCAGCAGCTTAGAAGGTGCCGGTAGCATGGAGACCCAGTACTTC	TRBV7-6	TRBJ2-5	-	once
CASEGGTGELFF	TGTGCCAGCGAGGGGGGTACCGGGGAGCTGTTTTTT	TRBV6-5	TRBJ2-2	-	-
CASSLRGTGDYEQYF	TGCGCCAGCAGCCTTAGGGGGACAGGGGACTACGAGCAGTACTTC	TRBV4-1	TRBJ2-7	TRBD1	-
CASSVAGNTEAFF	TGTGCCAGCAGCGTAGCAGGGAACACTGAAGCTTTCTTT	TRBV9	TRBJ1-1	-	-
CASGSPMGMNTEAFF	TGTGCCAGCGGCTCTCCCATGGGTATGAACACTGAAGCTTTCTTT	TRBV7-6	TRBJ1-1	-	-
CSVEAPSTQRSSYNEQFF	TGCAGCGTTGAAGCCCCTAGCACACAAAGGAGCTCCTACAATGAGCAGTTCTTC	TRBV29-1	TRBJ2-1	-	-
CASSLDGAPGNTIYF	TGTGCCAGCAGTCTCGACGGGGCACCTGGAAACACCATATATTTT	TRBV27	TRBJ1-3	-	-
CAIRAYRGYEQYF	TGTGCCATCAGGGCGTACAGGGGTTACGAGCAGTACTTC	TRBV10-3	TRBJ2-7	TRBD1	-
CASSSPEGIQETQYF	TGTGCCAGTAGTAGCCCGGAAGGGATCCAAGAGACCCAGTACTTC	TRBV19	TRBJ2-5	-	-
CASTLNRDRGQWEQFF	TGTGCCAGCACCTTGAATAGGGACAGGGGACAATGGGAGCAGTTCTTC	TRBV2	TRBJ2-1	TRBD1	-
CASSRDRAFQETQYF	TGCGCCAGCAGTCGGGACAGGGCCTTCCAAGAGACCCAGTACTTC	TRBV10-1	TRBJ2-5	TRBD1	-
CASSFSAGTPLDTQYF	TGTGCCAGCAGCTTTTCCGCAGGGACTCCTTTAGATACGCAGTATTTT	TRBV5-6	TRBJ2-3	-	-
CASSFLPNSYEQYF	TGTGCCAGCAGTTTCCTTCCCAACTCCTACGAGCAGTACTTC	TRBV27	TRBJ2-7	-	-
CASSFSGGGQPQHF	TGTGCCAGCAGCTTCTCAGGGGGTGGTCAGCCCCAGCATTTT	TRBV7-9	TRBJ1-5	TRBD1	-
CASSQLEGNSYEQYF	TGCGCCAGCAGCCAATTGGAGGGCAACTCCTACGAGCAGTACTTC	TRBV4-1	TRBJ2-7	-	-
CASSIPLSGRYEQFF	TGTGCCAGTAGTATCCCCCTTAGCGGGAGATATGAGCAGTTCTTC	TRBV19	TRBJ2-1	TRBD2	-
CASSSLLAGGPNEQYF	TGTGCCAGCAGCTCCCTACTAGCGGGAGGGCCCAACGAGCAGTACTTC	TRBV11-2	TRBJ2-7	TRBD2	-
CASSLGWIAGAYEQYF	TGTGCCAGCAGCTTAGGATGGATAGCGGGAGCCTACGAGCAGTACTTC	TRBV7-2	TRBJ2-7	TRBD2	-
CASSADSFYEQYF	TGTGCCAGCAGCGCTGACTCCTTCTACGAGCAGTACTTC	TRBV7-8	TRBJ2-7	-	-
CASSLRPSGFNYEQYF	TGTGCCAGCAGCTTGAGGCCTAGCGGGTTTAACTACGAGCAGTACTTC	TRBV5-4	TRBJ2-7	TRBD2	-
CASSLGPRTYEQYF	TGTGCCAGCAGCTTAGGGCCGCGGACCTACGAGCAGTACTTC	TRBV11-2	TRBJ2-7	-	-
CASSLVWGTSGSGQYF	TGTGCCAGCAGTTTAGTCTGGGGGACTAGCGGGAGTGGGCAGTACTTC	TRBV27	TRBJ2-7	TRBD2	-
CAITKGTEAFF	TGTGCCATCACTAAGGGCACTGAAGCTTTCTTT	TRBV10-3	TRBJ1-1	-	-
CASSARGSYEQYF	TGTGCCAGCAGTGCACGGGGATCCTACGAGCAGTACTTC	TRBV2	TRBJ2-7	-	once
CAISSISYYEQYF	TGTGCCATCAGCTCTATCTCCTACTACGAGCAGTACTTC	TRBV10-3	TRBJ2-7	-	once
CASRTRGLGETQYF	TGTGCCAGCAGGACCAGGGGTTTGGGAGAGACCCAGTACTTC	TRBV28	TRBJ2-5	-	-
CASSVATGVQPQHF	TGTGCCAGCAGTGTAGCAACAGGGGTTCAGCCCCAGCATTTT	TRBV2	TRBJ1-5	TRBD1	-
CASSRSGTAGYEQYF	TGTGCCAGCAGCCGAAGCGGGACTGCGGGCTACGAGCAGTACTTC	TRBV5-4	TRBJ2-7	TRBD2	-
CASSLGGGAADTQYF	TGCGCCAGCAGTCTGGGCGGGGGGGCGGCAGATACGCAGTATTTT	TRBV5-1	TRBJ2-3	TRBD2	-
CSVEDLFADSQETQYF	TGCAGCGTTGAAGATTTGTTTGCGGATAGCCAAGAGACCCAGTACTTC	TRBV29-1	TRBJ2-5	-	-
CASSLSSGGVKNEQFF	TGTGCCAGCAGTTTATCTTCGGGGGGGGTGAAAAATGAGCAGTTCTTC	TRBV27	TRBJ2-1	TRBD2	once
CASSLYPGIEQYF	TGTGCCAGCAGCTTATATCCAGGGATCGAGCAGTACTTC	TRBV7-3	TRBJ2-7	-	-
CASSEDETGWSYEQYF	TGTGCCAGCAGTGAAGACGAGACAGGGTGGTCCTACGAGCAGTACTTC	TRBV2	TRBJ2-7	TRBD1	-